A single sample is the source of the 20 T cell receptor beta chains below, sequenced in a study of shared clonotypes between healthy human individuals (dated by TCRdb to 2018 to 2021). Library preparation employed the immunoSEQ multiplex PCR assay. TCRdb re-hosts the immuneACCESS table, in-frame sequences only. Its copies lack some clones; in the studies checked, an unresolved V gene accounts for under half of them, and the cause for the rest is not known. For this sample there are more than 1 million clones; approximately 80% appear just once. The ten largest clones represent approximately 0.52% of the sample. Sequencing was performed on memory CD4+ T cells from PBMCs. According to the study, the label for this sample's cell subset or site signals: CD45RA-negative fraction. The receptors stem from a man younger than 30 in good health. Some clones in this sample may be carry-over from other donors' samples.

Details on this clone: The same CDR3 also results from other DNA sequences found in this sample. The chain recombines TRBV5-1 with TRBJ2-5; D may be TRBD2 (6 bases). Germline CDR1 and CDR2: SGHRS and YFSETQ. The V gene lost 1 base and the J gene lost 1 base, with 8 bases spanning the gap. The CDR3 runs 14 residues. The CDR3 here is CASSLLGGQETQYF. The CDR3 DNA sequence: TGCGCCAGCAGCTTGCTGGGGGGCCAAGAGACCCAGTACTTC. The variable domain in full, with the rest retrieved from reference TRBV5-1 and TRBJ2-5, is KAGVTQTPRYLIKTRGQQVTLSCSPISGHRSVSWYQQTPGQGLQFLFEYFSETQRNKGNFPGRFSGRQFSNSRSEMNVSTLELGDSALYLCASSLLGGQETQYFGPGTRLLVL.

The chain recombines TRBV5-1 with TRBJ2-3, with no clear D. The CDR3 runs to 17 residues. V was shortened by 0 bases and J by 0 bases, with 14 bases between the two germline ends. Per germline, CDR1 SGHRS and CDR2 YFSETQ. The CDR3 sequence is CASSLAAGFTSTDTQYF. CDR3 DNA sequence: TGCGCCAGCAGCTTGGCCGCTGGCTTTACTAGCACAGATACGCAGTATTTT.

In regard to this clone: The same CDR3 can be traced to other DNA sequences in this sample. This rearrangement joins TRBV29-1 to TRBJ1-2, with D perhaps TRBD1 (6 bases). This CDR3 spans 12 amino acids. CDR1 is SQVTM and CDR2 is ANQGSEA in the germline V gene. Between the trimmed V and J ends, which lost 2 bases and 2 bases, there was a span of 6 bases. CDR3 in DNA: TGCAGCGTTGAAACAGGGAACTATGGCTACACCTTC. It yields the protein CSVETGNYGYTF.

The J gene is TRBJ2-7, the V gene TRBV19, with D possibly being TRBD1 (5 bases). Germline V gene sequence: CDR1 LNHDA, CDR2 SQIVND (reference sequence). The V and J ends lost 5 bases and 5 bases respectively, with 16 bases between them. The CDR3 has 14 amino acids. The CDR3 sequence is CASSPRQGIHEQYF. The CDR3, as DNA: TGTGCCAGTAGTCCGCGGCAGGGAATCCACGAGCAGTACTTC.

The J gene is TRBJ1-1, the V gene TRBV5-6; 10 bases are a match to TRBD1. Germline V CDR1 and CDR2: SGHDT, YYEEEE. The CDR3 sequence is 15 residues long. Unmatched junction bases numbered 4, after V lost 1 base and J lost 4 bases. CDR3 sequence (DNA): TGTGCCAGCAGCTTGTGGGACAGGGGAGGCACTGAAGCTTTCTTT. Translated, it gives CASSLWDRGGTEAFF.

The chain carries TRBV20-1 and TRBJ2-4; D tentatively fits TRBD1 or TRBD2 (5 bases each). Trimming took off 6 bases at V and 7 bases at J, with 10 bases between the two ends. The CDR3 loop spans 11 amino acids. The germline CDR1 and CDR2 sequences are DFQATT and SNEGSKA (reference sequence). In nucleotides, the CDR3 is TGCAGTGCGCAGGGAGCCAACATTCAGTACTTC. Its protein product is CSAQGANIQYF.

Regarding this clone: Different DNA sequences within this sample yield the same CDR3. The chain is built from TRBV6-1 and TRBJ2-1; no definite D call. Germline lookup yields CDR1 MNHNS and CDR2 SASEGT. The CDR3 contains 14 residues. V was cut by 6 bases and J by 0 bases, with 9 bases left in between. CDR3 region: CASSGSRSYNEQFF. The CDR3 DNA sequence: TGTGCCAGCAGCGGATCCCGCTCCTACAATGAGCAGTTCTTC.

Only a few counts were recorded for this clone. The CDR3 DNA is TGTGCCAGCAGCTCTGAGGGGACATCCTCCTACGAGCAGTACTTC. It is translated as CASSSEGTSSYEQYF. The J gene is TRBJ2-7, the V gene TRBV11-1; TRBD1 is a possible D gene (6 bases). CDR3 length equals 15 residues. The V gene lost 4 bases and the J gene lost 0 bases, with 13 bases spanning the gap. Germline CDR1 reads SGHAT; CDR2 reads FQDESV (reference sequence).

The chain carries TRBV5-1 and TRBJ2-5, with a possible D match to TRBD1 (6 bases). Germline-derived CDR1 and CDR2 are SGHRS and YFSETQ. The V end lost 4 bases, the J end lost 5 bases, and 18 bases lay between the germline ends. This CDR3 has 15 amino acids. CDR3 in amino acids: CASSPSPAQGETQYF. Here the CDR3 DNA reads TGCGCCAGCAGCCCGAGCCCCGCGCAGGGGGAGACCCAGTACTTC. Combining the CDR3 with reference TRBV5-1 and TRBJ2-5 gives the whole variable domain KAGVTQTPRYLIKTRGQQVTLSCSPISGHRSVSWYQQTPGQGLQFLFEYFSETQRNKGNFPGRFSGRQFSNSRSEMNVSTLELGDSALYLCASSPSPAQGETQYFGPGTRLLVL.

V and J are TRBV11-2 and TRBJ1-2; a weak D match, TRBD1 (6 bases). Germline assignment: CDR1 SGHAT and CDR2 FQNNGV. The V gene lost 4 bases and the J gene lost 4 bases, with 7 bases spanning the gap. The CDR3 runs 12 residues. Written as DNA, the CDR3 is TGTGCCAGCAGCTGGGGGGCCTATGGCTACACCTTC. This codes for CASSWGAYGYTF.

This chain uses TRBV5-4 with TRBJ2-5; D may be TRBD2 (5 bases). Germline loops: CDR1 SGHNT, CDR2 YYREEE (reference sequence). Trimming left V 0 bases short and J 3 bases short, with 12 bases between. The CDR3 runs 15 residues. CDR3 protein: CASSLAYRGKETQYF. The DNA for the CDR3 is TGTGCCAGCAGCTTGGCCTACAGAGGGAAAGAGACCCAGTACTTC.

This clone was counted a single time. CDR3 protein: CASSPLGQGVFYEQYF. DNA for the CDR3: TGTGCCAGCAGCCCGCTGGGGCAGGGGGTTTTCTACGAGCAGTACTTC. This rearrangement joins TRBV5-5 to TRBJ2-7; 7 bases line up with TRBD1. CDR1 is SGHKS and CDR2 is YYEKEE in the germline V gene (reference sequence). The CDR3 spans 16 residues. Unmatched junction bases numbered 13, after V lost 4 bases and J lost 3 bases.

The gene calls are TRBV9 and TRBJ2-7; maybe TRBD2 (5 bases). V lost 0 bases, J lost 7 bases, and 11 bases lay in between. CDR3 length equals 13 residues. Germline loops: CDR1 SGDLS, CDR2 YYNGEE. The CDR3 coding sequence is TGTGCCAGCAGCGTAGGATTAGCGACAGAGCAGTACTTC. Protein product: CASSVGLATEQYF. Full variable domain (remainder filled in from reference TRBV9 and TRBJ2-7): DSGVTQTPKHLITATGQRVTLRCSPRSGDLSVYWYQQSLDQGLQFLIQYYNGEERAKGNILERFSAQQFPDLHSELNLSSLELGDSALYFCASSVGLATEQYFGPGTRLTVT.

This chain links TRBV9 with TRBJ2-3; 8 bases are a match to TRBD2. Unmatched junction bases numbered 7, after V lost 4 bases and J lost 6 bases. The germline CDR1 and CDR2 sequences are SGDLS and YYNGEE. The CDR3 runs 14 residues. As DNA, the CDR3 is TGTGCCAGCAGCCCTGGACTAGCACCCGATACGCAGTATTTT. Translating it yields CASSPGLAPDTQYF.

This chain links TRBV11-1 with TRBJ2-3; tentatively, D is TRBD1 or TRBD2 (6 bases each). Trimming stripped 1 base from V and 2 bases from J, with 7 bases between. The CDR3 length is 14 residues. In germline, CDR1 is SGHAT, CDR2 FQDESV (reference sequence). The chain's CDR3 is CASSLGGATDTQYF. The CDR3 coding sequence is TGTGCCAGCAGCTTAGGGGGGGCCACAGATACGCAGTATTTT. The whole variable domain, remainder taken from reference TRBV11-1 and TRBJ2-3, is EAEVAQSPRYKITEKSQAVAFWCDPISGHATLYWYRQILGQGPELLVQFQDESVVDDSQLPKDRFSAERLKGVDSTLKIQPAELGDSAMYLCASSLGGATDTQYFGPGTRLTVL.

The gene calls are TRBV18 and TRBJ1-3; D unresolved. Germline CDR1 KGHSH, CDR2 LQKENI. The CDR3 runs to 15 residues. The germline V and J ends were trimmed by 8 bases and 0 bases, with 14 bases remaining between them. CDR3 in DNA: TGTGCCAGCAATGGTAATTCCCGCTCTGGAAACACCATATATTTT. Its translation is CASNGNSRSGNTIYF.

The rearrangement links TRBV29-1 to TRBJ2-2; D gene unclear. The V end was cut by 7 bases, the J end by 6 bases, with 9 bases between. Germline V gene lookup returns CDR1 SQVTM and CDR2 ANQGSEA. The CDR3 length is 11 residues. CDR3 DNA sequence: TGCAGCGCCCGTTTAGCCGGGGAGCTGTTTTTT. Its translation is CSARLAGELFF.

Many counts were recorded for this clone. The chain recombines TRBV2 with TRBJ1-6, with D maybe TRBD1 (5 bases). V was trimmed by 6 bases and J by 11 bases, leaving 11 bases between them. Germline V gene data show CDR1 as SNHLY and CDR2 as FYNNEI. The length of the CDR3 is 12 residues. The DNA for the CDR3 is TGTGCCAGCAGGGCAGACAGAACACCCCTCCACTTT. Translation: CASRADRTPLHF.

The J gene is TRBJ2-2, the V gene TRBV25-1; 10 nucleotides agree with TRBD1. V dropped 8 bases and J dropped 5; count of bases not matched to a gene: 8. This CDR3 region has 15 residues. Germline V gives CDR1 MGHDK, CDR2 SYGVNS. CDR3 in amino acids: CASDPGQGRTGELFF. The CDR3 coding sequence is TGTGCCAGCGACCCGGGACAGGGGAGAACCGGGGAGCTGTTTTTT.

V gene TRBV7-3 combines with J gene TRBJ2-3, with 10 positions matching TRBD2. Germline CDR1 SGHTA, CDR2 FQGTGA. The trim removed 6 bases at V and 3 bases at J, leaving 3 bases unmatched. The CDR3 is made up of 14 amino acids. The CDR3 DNA reads as TGTGCCAGCAGTCAACTAGCGGGGACAGATACGCAGTATTTT. This sequence encodes CASSQLAGTDTQYF.